This is a list of T cell receptor beta chains from one sample in a study of T cells in Graves' hyperthyroidism and ophthalmopathy. TCRdb redid the calling of the multiplex PCR reads with MiXCR, one entry per CDR3 protein. The profile shows 450,000 to 700,000 distinct CDR3 sequences, 35% to 55% of them singletons. The sequencing sample was made of peripheral blood or thyroid tissue (not recorded which). Every receptor here comes from a woman between 18 and 29 years old with Graves' hyperthyroidism. Both conserved end residues are part of each CDR3. D genes are given only for firm matches. Some rows have no size entry. The others give once, few or many, or a class for an expanded clone.

J	size	V	length	D	CDR3	DNA
TRBJ2-5	many	TRBV11-2	15	-	CASSFTGVSQETQYF	TGTGCCAGCAGCTTCACCGGGGTGTCCCAAGAGACCCAGTACTTC
TRBJ2-7	many	TRBV25-1	12	-	CASSDRVYEQYF	TGTGCCAGCAGTGACAGAGTTTACGAGCAGTACTTC
TRBJ2-5	-	TRBV19	15	TRBD2	CASNLKREGRETQYF	TGTGCCAGTAATCTGAAGCGGGAGGGCCGGGAGACCCAGTACTTC
TRBJ1-5	-	TRBV7-9	15	-	CASSLARGGNQPQHF	TGTGCCAGCAGCTTAGCGCGAGGGGGAAATCAGCCCCAGCATTTT
TRBJ2-7	many	TRBV5-1	15	-	CASRYLADVTYEQYF	TGCGCCAGCAGATATTTAGCGGACGTCACCTACGAGCAGTACTTC
TRBJ2-6	-	TRBV12-3/TRBV12-4	15	-	CASSDVSSGANVLTF	TGTGCCAGCAGTGACGTTAGCTCTGGGGCCAACGTCCTGACTTTC
TRBJ1-1	many	TRBV19	17	-	CASSIVGRQTMNTEAFF	TGTGCCAGTAGTATAGTAGGGCGACAGACTATGAACACTGAAGCTTTCTTT
TRBJ1-6	-	TRBV15	13	-	CATSSGAGSPLHF	TGTGCCACCAGCAGTGGGGCAGGGTCACCCCTCCACTTT
TRBJ2-5	-	TRBV6-9	15	-	CASSYQGSNQETQYF	TGTGCCAGCAGTTATCAGGGGTCTAACCAAGAGACCCAGTACTTC
TRBJ2-7	-	TRBV20-1	14	-	CSASLRDPLDEQYF	TGCAGTGCTAGTCTCCGGGACCCCTTGGATGAGCAGTACTTC
TRBJ1-1	-	TRBV29-1	12	-	CSGQVSDTEAFF	TGCAGCGGCCAAGTATCCGACACTGAAGCTTTCTTT
TRBJ1-1	many	TRBV7-9	15	TRBD1	CASLPTGGMNTEAFF	TGTGCCAGTTTACCGACAGGGGGGATGAACACTGAAGCTTTCTTT
TRBJ1-5	-	TRBV10-1	15	-	CASSELDSGNQPQHF	TGCGCCAGCAGTGAGCTTGACAGCGGCAATCAGCCCCAGCATTTT
TRBJ1-2	-	TRBV20-1	13	-	CSASPVGNYGYTF	TGCAGTGCTAGTCCAGTTGGCAACTATGGCTACACCTTC
TRBJ2-3	few	TRBV20-1	17	TRBD2	CSATGASGSGRTDTQYF	TGCAGTGCCACCGGGGCTAGCGGGAGTGGGCGCACAGATACGCAGTATTTT
TRBJ1-1	many	TRBV4-1	15	-	CASSHDRGKVTEAFF	TGCGCCAGCAGCCACGACCGGGGGAAGGTCACTGAAGCTTTCTTT
TRBJ1-1	many	TRBV29-1	14	-	CSVGKLVEKTEAFF	TGCAGCGTTGGGAAACTCGTAGAGAAAACTGAAGCTTTCTTT
TRBJ1-1	many	TRBV20-1	13	TRBD1	CSAGIGTATEAFF	TGCAGTGCTGGGATCGGGACAGCCACTGAAGCTTTCTTT
TRBJ2-1	few	TRBV25-1	18	TRBD2	CASSEFVTSGRSHNEQFF	TGTGCCAGCAGTGAATTTGTAACTAGCGGGAGGTCCCACAATGAGCAGTTCTTC
TRBJ1-2	once	TRBV24-1	11	-	CATSGADGYTF	TGTGCCACCAGTGGGGCGGATGGCTACACCTTC
TRBJ1-1	many	TRBV7-6	13	-	CASSGQINTEAFF	TGTGCCAGCAGCGGACAGATTAACACTGAAGCTTTCTTT
TRBJ2-7	many	TRBV7-2	15	TRBD2	CASSTSGGSSYEQYF	TGTGCCAGCAGCACTAGCGGGGGAAGCTCCTACGAGCAGTACTTC
TRBJ2-1	-	TRBV15	15	TRBD2	CATSISAGRTDTQFF	TGTGCCACCAGCATATCAGCGGGACGCACAGATACGCAGTTCTTC
TRBJ2-1	-	TRBV5-5	14	-	CASSTRTGDNEQFF	TGTGCCAGCAGCACCAGGACTGGAGACAATGAGCAGTTCTTC